This paragraph covers one T cell receptor (beta chain) sequence. The antigen remains undetermined. The sample belongs to a study of regulatory T cells in long-lasting Graves disease. Germline CDR1 reads LNHDA; CDR2 reads SQIVND (reference sequence). This CDR3 comprises 16 residues. With V trimmed by 5 bases and J by 0 bases, 7 bases remained unmatched. CDR3-region Arm-PCR and iRepertoire HTBI primers produced the TCR beta libraries. TCRdb re-analysed the multiplex PCR reads in MiXCR, keeping a single row per CDR3 protein. The sample includes some 430,000 distinct CDR3 sequences, roughly 21% of them seen just once. Broader study findings: Newly diagnosed patients had higher TCR diversity than persistent Graves' patients did.

Indicated time point: persistent/refractory GD, antithyroid drugs over 5 years with positive TRAb. Researchers made the TCR library from RNA that was extracted from PBMCs. The sample in question was peripheral blood mononuclear cells (PBMCs), obtained when the disease was refractory, from a patient treated with antithyroid drugs. The TCR sequence derives from a female donor with Graves disease. The chain links TRBV19 to TRBJ2-4, with 7 bases lining up with TRBD1. The CDR3 nucleotides are TGTGCCAGTAGTGGGACAGTCCACATAGCCAAAAACATTCAGTACTTC. This gives the protein CASSGTVHIAKNIQYF. The full variable domain, its missing parts supplied by reference TRBV19 and TRBJ2-4, is DGGITQSPKYLFRKEGQNVTLSCEQNLNHDAMYWYRQDPGQGLRLIYYSQIVNDFQKGDIAEGYSVSREKKESFPLTVTSAQKNPTAFYLCASSGTVHIAKNIQYFGAGTRLSVL.